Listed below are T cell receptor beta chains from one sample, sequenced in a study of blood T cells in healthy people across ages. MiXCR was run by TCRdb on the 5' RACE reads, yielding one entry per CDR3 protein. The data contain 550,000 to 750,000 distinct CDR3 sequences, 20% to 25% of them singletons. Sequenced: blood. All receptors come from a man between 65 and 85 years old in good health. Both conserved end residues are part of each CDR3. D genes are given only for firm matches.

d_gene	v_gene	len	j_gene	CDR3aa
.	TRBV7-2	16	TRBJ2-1	CASSLASETHYNEQFF
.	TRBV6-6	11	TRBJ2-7	CASSYVDEQYF
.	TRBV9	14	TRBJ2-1	CASSVETISNEQFF
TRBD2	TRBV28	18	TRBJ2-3	CASTETTSGRSGTDTQYF
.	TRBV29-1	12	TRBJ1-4	CSVEGGYEKLFF
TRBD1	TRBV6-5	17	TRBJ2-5	CASSYRPGTGNQETQYF
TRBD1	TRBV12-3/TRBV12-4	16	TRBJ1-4	CASSKRGGEQNEKLFF
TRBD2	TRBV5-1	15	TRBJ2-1	CASSQNSGRFNEQFF
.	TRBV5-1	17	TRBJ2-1	CASSTDDRTYSYNEQFF
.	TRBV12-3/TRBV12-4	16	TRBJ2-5	CASSLALYVGPETQYF
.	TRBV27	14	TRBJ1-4	CASSLGSTSEKLFF